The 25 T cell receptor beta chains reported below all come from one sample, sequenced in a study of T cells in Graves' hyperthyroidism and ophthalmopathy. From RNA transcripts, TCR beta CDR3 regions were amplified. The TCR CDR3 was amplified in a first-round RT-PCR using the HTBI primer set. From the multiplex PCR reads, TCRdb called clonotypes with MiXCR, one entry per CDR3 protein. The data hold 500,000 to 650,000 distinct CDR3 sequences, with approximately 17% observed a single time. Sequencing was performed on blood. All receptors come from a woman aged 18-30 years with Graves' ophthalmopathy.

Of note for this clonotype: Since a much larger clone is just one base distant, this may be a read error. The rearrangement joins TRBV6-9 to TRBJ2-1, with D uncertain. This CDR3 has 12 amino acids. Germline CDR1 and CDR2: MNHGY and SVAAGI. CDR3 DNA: TGTGCCAGCAGTTCTAAGGGCAATAAGCAGTTCTTC. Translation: CASSSKGNKQFF.

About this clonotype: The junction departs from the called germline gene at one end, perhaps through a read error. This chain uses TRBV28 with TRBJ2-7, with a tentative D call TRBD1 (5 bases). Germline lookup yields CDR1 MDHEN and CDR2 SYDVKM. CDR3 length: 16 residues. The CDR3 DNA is TGTGCCAGCAGTTCCCCGGAGACAGTGATCTCCTACGAGCAGTGCTTC. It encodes CASSSPETVISYEQCF.

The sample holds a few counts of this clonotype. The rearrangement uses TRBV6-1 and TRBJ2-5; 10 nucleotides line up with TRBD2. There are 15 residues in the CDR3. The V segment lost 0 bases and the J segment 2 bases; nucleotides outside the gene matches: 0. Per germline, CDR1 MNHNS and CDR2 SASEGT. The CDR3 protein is CASSEAAGGQETQYF. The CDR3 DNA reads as TGTGCCAGCAGTGAAGCAGCGGGGGGGCAAGAGACCCAGTACTTC.

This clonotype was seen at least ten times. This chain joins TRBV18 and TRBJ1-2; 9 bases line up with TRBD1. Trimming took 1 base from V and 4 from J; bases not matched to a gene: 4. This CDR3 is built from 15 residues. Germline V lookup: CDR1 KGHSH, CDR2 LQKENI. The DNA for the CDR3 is TGTGCCAGCTCACCACAGGGACAGGGTATCTATGGCTACACCTTC. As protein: CASSPQGQGIYGYTF.

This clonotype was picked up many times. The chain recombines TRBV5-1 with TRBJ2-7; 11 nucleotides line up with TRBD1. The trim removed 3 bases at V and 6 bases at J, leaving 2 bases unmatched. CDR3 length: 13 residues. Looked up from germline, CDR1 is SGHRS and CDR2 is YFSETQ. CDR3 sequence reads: CASSYGTGGEQYF. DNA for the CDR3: TGCGCCAGCAGCTACGGGACAGGGGGCGAGCAGTACTTC.

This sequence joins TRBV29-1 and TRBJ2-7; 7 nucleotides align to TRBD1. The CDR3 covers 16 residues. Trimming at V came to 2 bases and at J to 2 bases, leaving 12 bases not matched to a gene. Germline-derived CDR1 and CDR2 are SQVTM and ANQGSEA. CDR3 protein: CSVELVSGTVPYEQYF. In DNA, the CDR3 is TGCAGCGTTGAACTTGTCTCCGGGACAGTACCCTACGAGCAGTACTTC.

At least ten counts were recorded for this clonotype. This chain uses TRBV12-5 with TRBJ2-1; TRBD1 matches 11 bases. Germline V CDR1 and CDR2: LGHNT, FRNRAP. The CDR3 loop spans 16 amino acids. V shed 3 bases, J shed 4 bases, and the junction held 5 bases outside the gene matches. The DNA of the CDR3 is TGTGCTAGTGGTTTAGGGACAGGGGGTTGGTACAATGAGCAGTTCTTC. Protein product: CASGLGTGGWYNEQFF.

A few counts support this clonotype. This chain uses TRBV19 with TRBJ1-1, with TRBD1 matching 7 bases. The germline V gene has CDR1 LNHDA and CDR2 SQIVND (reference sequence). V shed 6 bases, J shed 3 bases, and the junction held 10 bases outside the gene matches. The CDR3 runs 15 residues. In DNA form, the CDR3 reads TGTGCCAGTAGCATTACAGGGGAAATTGACACTGAAGCTTTCTTT. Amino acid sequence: CASSITGEIDTEAFF.

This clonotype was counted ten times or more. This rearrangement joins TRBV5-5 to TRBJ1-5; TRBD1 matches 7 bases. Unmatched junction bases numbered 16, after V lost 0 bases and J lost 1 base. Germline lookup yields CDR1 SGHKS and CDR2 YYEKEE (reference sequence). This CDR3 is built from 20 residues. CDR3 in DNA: TGTGCCAGCAGCTTGGGCGATATCGCGGAGGGGGCAGAAAGCAATCAGCCCCAGCATTTT. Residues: CASSLGDIAEGAESNQPQHF.

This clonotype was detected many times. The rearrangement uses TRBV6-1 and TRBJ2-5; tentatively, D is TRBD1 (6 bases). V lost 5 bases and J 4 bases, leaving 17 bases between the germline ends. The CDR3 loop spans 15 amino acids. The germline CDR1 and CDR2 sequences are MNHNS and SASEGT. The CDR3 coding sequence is TGTGCCAGCAGTTCCAGGGACATCAGGCGAGAGACCCAGTACTTC. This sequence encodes CASSSRDIRRETQYF.

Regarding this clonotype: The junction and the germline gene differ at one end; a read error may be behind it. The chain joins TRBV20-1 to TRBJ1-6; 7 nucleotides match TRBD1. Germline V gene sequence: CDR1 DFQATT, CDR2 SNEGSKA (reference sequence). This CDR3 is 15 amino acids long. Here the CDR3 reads CSAERQGTYNSPIHF. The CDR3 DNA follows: TGCAGTGCCGAAAGACAGGGTACCTATAATTCACCCATCCACTTT.

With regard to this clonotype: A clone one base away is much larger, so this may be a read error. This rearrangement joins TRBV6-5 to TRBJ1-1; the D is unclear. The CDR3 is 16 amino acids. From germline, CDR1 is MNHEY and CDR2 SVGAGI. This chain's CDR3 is CASSYWGDPMNIEAFF. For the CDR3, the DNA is TGTGCCAGCAGTTACTGGGGAGACCCCATGAACATTGAAGCTTTCTTT.

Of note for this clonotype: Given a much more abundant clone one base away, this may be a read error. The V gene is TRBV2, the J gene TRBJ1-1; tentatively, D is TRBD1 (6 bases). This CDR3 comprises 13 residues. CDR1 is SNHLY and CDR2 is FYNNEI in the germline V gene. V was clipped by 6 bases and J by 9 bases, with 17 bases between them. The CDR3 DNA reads TGTGCCAGCAGCTCCGACAGGAAGGTTAAAGCTTTCTTT. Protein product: CASSSDRKVKAFF.

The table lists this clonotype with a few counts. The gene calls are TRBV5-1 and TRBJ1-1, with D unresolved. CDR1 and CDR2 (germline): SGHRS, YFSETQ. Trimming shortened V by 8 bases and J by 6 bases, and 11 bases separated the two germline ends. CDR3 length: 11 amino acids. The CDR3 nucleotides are TGCGCCAGTTTCTTTCTGGCTGAAGCTTTCTTT. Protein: CASFFLAEAFF.

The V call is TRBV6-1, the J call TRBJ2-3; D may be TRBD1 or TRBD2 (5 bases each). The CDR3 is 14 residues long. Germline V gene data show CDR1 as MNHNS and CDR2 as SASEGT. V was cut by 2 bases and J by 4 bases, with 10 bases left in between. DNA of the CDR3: TGTGCCAGCAGTGAATACCGGGGCTCAGATACGCAGTATTTT. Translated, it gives CASSEYRGSDTQYF.

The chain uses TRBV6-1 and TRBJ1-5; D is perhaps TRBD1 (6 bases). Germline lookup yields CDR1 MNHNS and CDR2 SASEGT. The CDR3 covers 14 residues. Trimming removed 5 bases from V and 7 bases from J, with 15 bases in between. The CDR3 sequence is CASSPTGKRQPQHF. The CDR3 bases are TGTGCCAGCAGTCCTACAGGGAAAAGACAGCCCCAGCATTTT.

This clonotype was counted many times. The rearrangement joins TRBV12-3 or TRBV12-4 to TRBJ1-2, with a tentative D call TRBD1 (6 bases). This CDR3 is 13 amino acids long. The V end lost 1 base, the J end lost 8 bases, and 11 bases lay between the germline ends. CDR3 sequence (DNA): TGTGCCAGCAGTTTAGACAAGACAGGAGGCTACACCTTC. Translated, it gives CASSLDKTGGYTF.

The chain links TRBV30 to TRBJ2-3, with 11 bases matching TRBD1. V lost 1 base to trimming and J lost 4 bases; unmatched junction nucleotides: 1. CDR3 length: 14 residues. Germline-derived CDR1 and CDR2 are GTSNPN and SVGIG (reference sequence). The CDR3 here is CAWSGTGGPDTQYF. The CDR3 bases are TGTGCCTGGAGTGGGACAGGGGGCCCAGATACGCAGTATTTT.

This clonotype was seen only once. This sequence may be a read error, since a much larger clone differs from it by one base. The CDR3 spells CAISGGQDLNTEAFF. The CDR3 DNA follows: TGTGCCATCAGTGGCGGACAGGATCTTAACACTGAAGCTTTCTTT. The chain joins TRBV10-3 to TRBJ1-1; the match to TRBD1 covers 7 bases. The CDR3 sequence is 15 residues long. CDR1 ENHRY and CDR2 SYGVKD come from the germline V gene. J was trimmed by 2 bases and V by 4 bases; bases with no gene match: 7.

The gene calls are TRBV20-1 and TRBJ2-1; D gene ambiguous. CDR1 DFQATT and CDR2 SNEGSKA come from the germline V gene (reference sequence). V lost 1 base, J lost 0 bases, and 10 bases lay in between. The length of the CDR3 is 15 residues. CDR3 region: CSARVGLSSYNEQFF. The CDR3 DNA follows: TGCAGTGCTAGAGTCGGTTTGAGCTCCTACAATGAGCAGTTCTTC.

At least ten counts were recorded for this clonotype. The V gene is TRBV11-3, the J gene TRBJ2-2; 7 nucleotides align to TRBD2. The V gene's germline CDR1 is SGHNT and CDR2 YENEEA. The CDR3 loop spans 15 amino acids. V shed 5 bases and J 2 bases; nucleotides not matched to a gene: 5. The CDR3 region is CASSGRAGNTGELFF. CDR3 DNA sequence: TGTGCCAGCAGCGGACGAGCGGGAAACACCGGGGAGCTGTTTTTT. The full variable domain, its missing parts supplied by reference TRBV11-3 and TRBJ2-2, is EAGVVQSPRYKIIEKKQPVAFWCNPISGHNTLYWYLQNLGQGPELLIRYENEEAVDDSQLPKDRFSAERLKGVDSTLKIQPAELGDSAVYLCASSGRAGNTGELFFGEGSRLTVL.

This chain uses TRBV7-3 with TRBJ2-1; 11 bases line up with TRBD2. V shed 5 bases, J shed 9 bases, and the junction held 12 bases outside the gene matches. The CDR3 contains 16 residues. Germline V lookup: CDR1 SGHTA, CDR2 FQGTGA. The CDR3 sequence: CASSADSGRAKVEQFF. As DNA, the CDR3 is TGTGCCAGCAGCGCGGATAGCGGGAGGGCCAAGGTTGAGCAGTTCTTC.

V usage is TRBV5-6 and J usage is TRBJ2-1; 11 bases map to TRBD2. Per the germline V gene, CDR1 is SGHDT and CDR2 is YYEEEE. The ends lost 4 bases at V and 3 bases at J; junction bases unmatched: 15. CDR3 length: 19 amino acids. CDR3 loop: CASSRFRPIAGGIYNEQFF. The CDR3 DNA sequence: TGTGCCAGCAGCCGATTCCGGCCAATAGCGGGAGGGATCTACAATGAGCAGTTCTTC. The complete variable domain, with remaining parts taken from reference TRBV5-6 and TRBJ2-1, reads DAGVTQSPTHLIKTRGQQVTLRCSPKSGHDTVSWYQQALGQGPQFIFQYYEEEERQRGNFPDRFSGHQFPNYSSELNVNALLLGDSALYLCASSRFRPIAGGIYNEQFFGPGTRLTVL.

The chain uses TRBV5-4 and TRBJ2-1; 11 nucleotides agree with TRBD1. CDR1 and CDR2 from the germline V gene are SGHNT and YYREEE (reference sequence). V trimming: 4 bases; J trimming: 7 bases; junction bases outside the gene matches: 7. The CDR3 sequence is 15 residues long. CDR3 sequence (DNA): TGTGCCAGCAGCCAACCGGGACAGGGGGGGAATGAGCAGTTCTTC. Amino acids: CASSQPGQGGNEQFF.

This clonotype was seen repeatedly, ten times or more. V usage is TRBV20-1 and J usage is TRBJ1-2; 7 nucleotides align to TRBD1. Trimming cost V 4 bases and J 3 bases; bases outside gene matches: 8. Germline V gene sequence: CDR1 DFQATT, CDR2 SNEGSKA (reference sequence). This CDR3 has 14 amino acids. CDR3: CSATHRQGHYGYTF. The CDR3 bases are TGCAGTGCTACCCATAGACAGGGCCACTATGGCTACACCTTC.